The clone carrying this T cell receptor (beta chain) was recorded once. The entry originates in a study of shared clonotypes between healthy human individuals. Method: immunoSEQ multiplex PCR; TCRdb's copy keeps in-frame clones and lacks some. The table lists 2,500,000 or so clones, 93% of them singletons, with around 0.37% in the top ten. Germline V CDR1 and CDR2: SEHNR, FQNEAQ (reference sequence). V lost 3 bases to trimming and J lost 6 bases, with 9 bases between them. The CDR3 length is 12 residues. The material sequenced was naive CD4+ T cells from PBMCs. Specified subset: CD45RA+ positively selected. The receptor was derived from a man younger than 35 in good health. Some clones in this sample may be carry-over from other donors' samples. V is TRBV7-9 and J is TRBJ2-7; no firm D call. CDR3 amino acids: CASSLIGGEQYF. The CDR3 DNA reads TGTGCCAGCAGCTTGATTGGTGGCGAGCAGTACTTC.